These T cell receptor beta chains were read from a single sample in a study of cytomegalovirus exposure and HLA in healthy donors. The assay was immunoSEQ multiplex PCR, and TCRdb's table has in-frame clones only and misses some. The sample consists of some 120,000 clones, roughly three quarters of them appearing once. The specimen sequenced was PBMCs. These receptors were collected from a man aged 30-40 years in good health and CMV-seropositive. The CDR3 runs from the conserved cysteine through the conserved F or W. The order of the fields is CDR3 protein, CDR3 DNA, D gene, J gene, clone size, V gene. The D gene is left open where the match is weak. Clone size is not always given. Where it is, it says once, few, many or a class for expanded clones.

CDR3: CASSPIYRGDYGYTF; DNA: TGCGCCAGCAGCCCTATTTACAGGGGCGACTATGGCTACACCTTC; D: TRBD1; J: TRBJ1-2; size: -; V: TRBV4-1
CDR3: CASFSGGNEQFF; DNA: TGTGCCAGCTTTTCGGGGGGCAATGAGCAGTTCTTC; D: TRBD2; J: TRBJ2-1; size: -; V: TRBV25-1
CDR3: CASSSRDSAYEQYF; DNA: TGTGCCAGCAGTTCGAGGGACAGTGCCTACGAGCAGTACTTC; D: TRBD1; J: TRBJ2-7; size: -; V: TRBV27
CDR3: CASSPDGSSYEQYF; DNA: TGTGCCAGCAGCCCAGACGGGAGCTCCTACGAGCAGTACTTC; D: -; J: TRBJ2-7; size: -; V: TRBV2
CDR3: CASSLTRTGANDEQYF; DNA: TGTGCCAGCAGCTTGACGCGGACAGGGGCTAACGACGAGCAGTACTTC; D: TRBD1; J: TRBJ2-7; size: -; V: TRBV5-5
CDR3: CASRLDYAGEQFF; DNA: TGTGCCAGCAGGTTAGACTACGCGGGTGAGCAGTTCTTC; D: -; J: TRBJ2-1; size: -; V: TRBV5-6
CDR3: CASSLNGGIRYNEQFF; DNA: TGTGCCAGCAGCTTAAACGGCGGGATAAGATACAATGAGCAGTTCTTC; D: -; J: TRBJ2-1; size: -; V: TRBV7-3
CDR3: CASSQEASFYEQYF; DNA: TGCGCCAGCAGCCAAGAGGCTAGCTTCTACGAGCAGTACTTC; D: -; J: TRBJ2-7; size: -; V: TRBV4-1
CDR3: CASSKPPGDTEAFF; DNA: TGTGCCAGTAGTAAGCCACCAGGGGACACTGAAGCTTTCTTT; D: -; J: TRBJ1-1; size: -; V: TRBV19
CDR3: CASSQDQAGDEQFF; DNA: TGCGCCAGCAGCCAAGATCAAGCCGGGGATGAGCAGTTCTTC; D: -; J: TRBJ2-1; size: -; V: TRBV4-3
CDR3: CASSHNGHTGELFF; DNA: TGTGCCAGCAGCCACAACGGACATACCGGGGAGCTGTTTTTT; D: -; J: TRBJ2-2; size: -; V: TRBV27
CDR3: CASSSTRQNQPQHF; DNA: TGTGCCAGCAGTTCGACAAGACAAAATCAGCCCCAGCATTTT; D: -; J: TRBJ1-5; size: -; V: TRBV2
CDR3: CASSPGLAGGGTDTQYF; DNA: TGTGCCAGCAGCCCGGGACTGGCGGGGGGGGGCACAGATACGCAGTATTTT; D: TRBD2; J: TRBJ2-3; size: -; V: TRBV5-8
CDR3: CASSAPRGGRVRNEQFF; DNA: TGTGCCAGCAGCGCCCCGAGGGGAGGGAGGGTTAGGAATGAGCAGTTCTTC; D: TRBD2; J: TRBJ2-1; size: -; V: TRBV5-8
CDR3: CASTFLAGDLETQYF; DNA: TGCGCCAGCACCTTCCTAGCGGGAGACTTGGAGACCCAGTACTTC; D: TRBD2; J: TRBJ2-5; size: -; V: TRBV5-1
CDR3: CASTVTTDTDTQYF; DNA: TGTGCCAGCACTGTTACCACCGACACGGATACGCAGTATTTT; D: -; J: TRBJ2-3; size: -; V: TRBV2
CDR3: CASSLAAQRDEQYF; DNA: TGTGCCAGCAGCTTAGCGGCTCAGAGGGACGAGCAGTACTTC; D: -; J: TRBJ2-7; size: -; V: TRBV11-2
CDR3: CAWGGTSSTDTQYF; DNA: TGTGCCTGGGGAGGGACTAGCAGCACAGATACGCAGTATTTT; D: TRBD2; J: TRBJ2-3; size: -; V: TRBV30
CDR3: CASSDRDRQYNEQFF; DNA: TGTGCCAGCAGTGACCGGGACAGACAATACAATGAGCAGTTCTTC; D: TRBD1; J: TRBJ2-1; size: -; V: TRBV6-4
CDR3: CASSHREDTQYF; DNA: TGTGCCAGCTCCCACCGGGAAGATACGCAGTATTTT; D: -; J: TRBJ2-3; size: -; V: TRBV18
CDR3: CSGRKGQGRQETQYF; DNA: TGCAGCGGACGCAAAGGACAGGGCCGCCAAGAGACCCAGTACTTC; D: TRBD1; J: TRBJ2-5; size: once; V: TRBV29-1
CDR3: CASSPRGTDTQYF; DNA: TGTGCCAGCAGTCCCCGGGGCACAGATACGCAGTATTTT; D: -; J: TRBJ2-3; size: -; V: TRBV28
CDR3: CASSQTSRGQGETQYF; DNA: TGCGCCAGCAGCCAGACGTCGCGGGGCCAGGGAGAGACCCAGTACTTC; D: -; J: TRBJ2-5; size: few; V: TRBV4-3